These T cell receptor beta chains were read from a single sample in a study of blood T cell repertoires in COVID-19. Generated by immunoSEQ multiplex PCR, the TCRdb table keeps only in-frame clones and is missing some. The sample yields more than 100,000 clones, over 80% seen once. Sequenced sample: peripheral blood. These receptors all stem from a woman between 70 and 85 years old with acute or convalescent COVID-19. The CDR3 runs from the conserved cysteine through the conserved F or W. The order of the fields is D gene, V gene, J gene, clone size, CDR3 protein, CDR3 DNA. D genes are given only for firm matches. Clone size is given for some rows only: seen once, a few or many times, or a class if the clone is expanded.

TRBD1	TRBV3-1/TRBV3-2	TRBJ2-7	.	CASARDQGDEQYF	TGTGCCAGCGCCAGGGACCAGGGGGACGAGCAGTACTTC
.	TRBV2	TRBJ1-3	.	CASSGDTGNTIYF	TGTGCCAGCAGCGGGGACACTGGAAACACCATATATTTT
.	TRBV28	TRBJ2-3	.	CASSPRVSRVGTDTQYF	TGTGCCAGCAGTCCCAGGGTATCCAGGGTGGGAACAGATACGCAGTATTTT
.	TRBV24-1	TRBJ1-5	.	CATSDALPGQPQHF	TGTGCCACCAGTGACGCCCTACCTGGTCAGCCCCAGCATTTT
TRBD1	TRBV3-1/TRBV3-2	TRBJ1-6	.	CASSPNLGGTGINSPLHF	TGTGCCAGCAGCCCCAACCTAGGGGGGACAGGGATTAATTCACCCCTCCACTTT
.	TRBV2	TRBJ1-3	.	CASSGYSTGNTIYF	TGTGCCAGCAGTGGCTACAGTACAGGAAACACCATATATTTT
.	TRBV10-1	TRBJ1-1	.	CASSESPFGAFF	TGCGCCAGCAGTGAGAGCCCCTTTGGTGCTTTCTTT
TRBD1	TRBV6-4	TRBJ1-1	.	CASSDGTAEAFF	TGTGCCAGCAGTGACGGGACAGCTGAAGCTTTCTTT
.	TRBV12-3/TRBV12-4	TRBJ2-5	.	CASTSSGETQYF	TGTGCCAGCACCTCATCCGGGGAGACCCAGTACTTC
.	TRBV5-1	TRBJ1-1	once	CASSLGQRNTEAFF	TGCGCCAGCAGCTTGGGACAGAGAAACACTGAAGCTTTCTTT
.	TRBV4-2	TRBJ1-2	.	CASSQTGGGQGVYGYTF	TGTGCCAGCAGCCAAACGGGGGGGGGTCAGGGCGTCTATGGCTACACCTTC
.	TRBV29-1	TRBJ1-2	.	CSLDLTGSNYGYTF	TGCAGCCTAGATCTGACAGGTTCAAACTATGGCTACACCTTC
TRBD1	TRBV5-1	TRBJ2-7	.	CASSFNTGTGVEQYF	TGCGCCAGCAGCTTTAATACCGGGACAGGGGTCGAGCAGTACTTC
TRBD1	TRBV11-3	TRBJ2-7	.	CASSPRDRDSEQYF	TGTGCCAGCAGCCCCCGGGACAGGGACTCCGAGCAGTACTTC
.	TRBV7-9	TRBJ1-5	.	CASSTSDGAGGSPQHF	TGTGCCAGCAGCACCTCCGACGGGGCCGGGGGGAGTCCCCAGCATTTT